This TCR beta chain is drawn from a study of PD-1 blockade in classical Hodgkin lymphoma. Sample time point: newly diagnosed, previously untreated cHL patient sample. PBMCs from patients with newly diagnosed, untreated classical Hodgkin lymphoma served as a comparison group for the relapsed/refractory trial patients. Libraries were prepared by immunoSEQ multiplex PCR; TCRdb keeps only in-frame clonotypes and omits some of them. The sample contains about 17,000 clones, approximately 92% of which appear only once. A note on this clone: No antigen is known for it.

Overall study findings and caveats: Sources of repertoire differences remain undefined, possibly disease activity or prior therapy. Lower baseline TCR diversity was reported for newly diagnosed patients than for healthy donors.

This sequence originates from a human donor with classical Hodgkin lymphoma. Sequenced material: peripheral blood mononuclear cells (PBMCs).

DNA for the CDR3: TGTGCCAGCAGTGAAGCGCACGTCCTAGTGCCTGAAAAACTGTTTTTT. Translation gives CASSEAHVLVPEKLFF. V is TRBV6-1 and J is TRBJ1-4; D not certain. This CDR3 is built from 16 residues. The V end was cut by 0 bases, the J end by 7 bases, with 15 bases between. Germline loops: CDR1 MNHNS, CDR2 SASEGT.